The present TCR beta chain was sequenced within a study of blood T cell repertoires in COVID-19 (dated by TCRdb to 2020 to 2021). Some background on the complete study: Samples from collaborators originated in the United States, Italy and Spain and spanned both the acute and convalescent phases of COVID-19. Samples came from the ongoing ImmuneRACE study (first 160 participants) plus 1,254 subjects from 6 global collaborators. Where available, HLA class I and class II types were taken from metadata supplied by the sample provider and were not determined by assay-based typing. The material from the prospective study consisted of cDNA or gDNA derived from T cells, B-cell-depleted T cells, or PBMCs. The dataset comprised deeply sampled blood TCRbeta repertoires from subjects exposed to, actively infected with, or recovered from COVID-19. Nearly every sample came with metadata listing a de-identified subject ID, COVID-19 status, age in years and sex. The repertoires were released in a freely available public database meant as a resource for research on the immune response to SARS-CoV-2. On the study overall, not on this receptor specifically: Clinical and demographic metadata were provided uncurated, with the amount varying by source and participant.

TCRbeta CDR3 regions were amplified from genomic DNA by means of the immunoSEQ Assay, a bias-controlled multiplex PCR. The authors' pipeline ran thus. Within the assay, amplification of reference gene primers was used to estimate how many nucleated cells each sample contained. Sequence reads were collapsed and filtered to measure the absolute abundance of every unique TCRbeta CDR3 rearrangement. For each sample, productive Simpson clonality was calculated as the square root of Simpson's diversity index over productive rearrangements. In its TCRdb copy, this immuneACCESS table keeps in-frame sequences only and misses some clones. Where compared with another copy, unresolved V genes explain less than half of these, and the others have no known cause. V, J and clone size are those of that table, while D and trimming were read from the DNA. The sample table holds fewer than 250,000 clones, of which 65% to 85% were seen once. The ten largest clones add up to less than 3% of the sample.

About this clone: The clone's antigen remains unknown. No much larger clone exists at a distance of one base, and base qualities are not known.

Whole blood was collected in K2EDTA tubes by collaborating institutions according to the institutions' own protocols. For TCRbeta analysis, collaborators shipped samples in one of three forms: frozen whole blood, isolated PBMCs, or DNA extracted from either of those sample types. The CDR3 contains 14 residues, cysteine and phenylalanine counted. Solely the CDR3 DNA is kept, with 42 bases framed from the first base. The germline V gene provides CDR1 MDHEN and CDR2 SYDVKM. Trimming accounts for 5 bases at V and 1 base at J, while the number of junction bases matched to no gene is 3. The chain joins TRBV28 to TRBJ1-1, and 8 bases in between align with TRBD1. This receptor was obtained from a man aged 50 to 59 with active or convalescent COVID-19. Sample: peripheral blood. The CDR3 region: CASSRQGSNTEAFF. The nucleotide sequence is TGTGCCAGCAGTCGACAGGGGTCGAACACTGAAGCTTTCTTT.